One sample yielded the 2 T cell receptor beta chains listed below, sequenced in a study of shared clonotypes between healthy human individuals. The assay was immunoSEQ multiplex PCR, and TCRdb's table has in-frame clones only and misses some. Counted here are approximately 810,000 clones, almost 95% occurring once; the ten biggest clones make up more than 20%. The naive CD8 subset, CD45RO-negative cells positively selected for CCR7, excluded terminally differentiated effector memory CD45RA+ cells. What was sequenced was naive CD8+ T cells sorted from blood. The receptor set was obtained from a young man in good health.

V gene TRBV27 combines with J gene TRBJ2-3, with D maybe TRBD2 (7 bases). From germline, CDR1 is MNHEY and CDR2 SMNVEV (reference sequence). The CDR3 is made up of 16 amino acids. The germline V and J ends were trimmed by 1 base and 0 bases, with 11 bases remaining between them. This chain's CDR3 is CASSLLGGASTDTQYF. Written as DNA, the CDR3 is TGTGCCAGCAGTTTATTGGGGGGGGCCAGCACAGATACGCAGTATTTT.

The chain has TRBV4-1 and TRBJ1-1; no clear D. The length of the CDR3 is 14 residues. V was cut by 7 bases and J by 0 bases, with 12 bases left in between. CDR1 is MGHRA, CDR2 YSYEKL, per germline. The CDR3 DNA follows: TGCGCCAGCAAGCCGCCAGCAATGAACACTGAAGCTTTCTTT. This gives the protein CASKPPAMNTEAFF.